This T cell receptor beta chain was captured in a study of shared clonotypes between healthy human individuals (dated by TCRdb to 2019 to 2021). About the investigation overall: The cohort comprised two women and a few men aged 18 to 49 years. For each donor, CD4 naive and CD4 memory were each given three plates, CD8 naive was given two plates, and CD8 memory was given one plate. Blood TCR repertoires of several healthy adults were deeply sequenced to estimate repertoire size and the extent of clonotype sharing between individuals. Different laboratories and diverse techniques were used to prepare libraries and sequence TCR repertoires, to increase sequencing depth and limit assay-specific biases. Each donor's leukapheresis produced roughly between about 0.9 and 9.5 billion PBMCs.

As for this clone: Its antigen specificity is not known. Base qualities are not recorded, but no much larger clone differs from it by a single base.

Broad study findings and their caveats: Estimated clonotype richness was generally larger for naive than for memory subsets. Because the study included only a small number of donors, the genetic and exposure-history diversity represented was limited. Pairwise subsampling led to the expectation that sequencing depth would affect the degree of clonotype sharing among donors. Higher generation probabilities were observed for clonotypes shared by all four sorted-subset donors than for non-shared clonotypes. Sampling was restricted to blood, and TCR repertoires in tissues likely differ from the TCR repertoires found in blood. Even with the large sequencing depth, rarefaction of the sorted-subset datasets indicated that sequencing was incomplete. Across a handful of donors, approximately 4.9% of naive CD4, approximately 3.6% of naive CD8, about 2.3% of memory CD4, and 0.4% of memory CD8 clonotypes were shared.

Counted from cysteine to phenylalanine, this CDR3 has 15 amino acids. Only the CDR3 DNA is retained, 45 bases long and in frame from the first base. V is reduced by 5 bases and J by 5 bases, leaving a spacing of 19 bases between them. According to the germline V gene, CDR1 reads SGHAT and CDR2 reads FQNNGV. Using the deep immunoSEQ assay, TCR CDR3 regions were amplified from genomic DNA by multiplex PCR. Genomic DNA extracted from each cell subset was distributed evenly over all wells of several immunoSEQ 96-well plates, and each plate served as one replicate. For sorted subsets, about 200 ng genomic DNA, equal to about 30,000 T cell genomes, was loaded into each replicate PCR. Purified libraries were measured with a Qubit 3.0 fluorometer, size-checked on a Bioanalyzer 2100, and measured again with the KAPA Library Quantification kit. A separate single-read 150-cycle Illumina NextSeq 550 flow cell was used to sequence each immunoSEQ 96-well plate. In the original analysis: Because the immunoSEQ output included only junctional sequences and no quality scores, the filtering could not be the same as the filtering used for full-length reads. Sequences were annotated with PyIR, a Python wrapper for IgBLAST v1.9, and V/J genes and CDR3 were assigned using IMGT germline references. Reads were filtered out if the reads had weak V/J assignments (E-value above 1e-6), no CDR3, stop codons, out-of-frame junctions, or ambiguous translated residues. V3J clonotypes were defined as sequences sharing the same inferred V gene, J gene, and CDR3 amino acid sequence. To compute the percentage overlap between repertoires, the number of shared unique clonotypes was divided by the size of the smaller repertoire. Three approaches were used to assess repertoire richness: RTK rarefaction, the Chao1 estimator, and Recon v2.1 estimates of unobserved clonotypes. For all TCRbeta clonotypes obtained by the gDNA method from four donors, generation probabilities were computed with OLGA. TCRdb obtained this table from immuneACCESS and retained in-frame rearrangements with V and J assigned. These tables miss some clones; where compared with another copy, unresolved V genes account for less than half of the shortfall, and the remainder is unexplained. D and trimming were read from the DNA, whereas the V and J calls and clone size are those reported in that table. A total of more than 2 million clones appear in this sample, about 95% of them only once. The ten biggest clones cover approximately 1.2% of the sample.

CD8 naive samples consisted of CD45RO-negative cells that were positively selected for CCR7, yielding a CD45RA+CCR7+ population without TemRA cells. Healthy HIV-negative adults with no recently reported acute infections or vaccinations were included as donors. Every donor was a Caucasian adult living in Nashville, Tennessee, USA. Blood was collected by leukapheresis, and PBMCs were isolated by Ficoll-Histopaque density gradient centrifugation and then cryopreserved in liquid nitrogen vapor phase. Analytical flow cytometry was used to check the purity and quantity of every magnetically sorted T cell population. Each sorted fraction had its genomic DNA isolated and then quantified by UV absorbance on a Nanodrop 2000c.

Material: naive CD8+ T cells sorted from blood. Read against the paper, the sample's cell subset or site label means: CD45RA+CCR7+. This sequence originates from a man aged 18 to 29 in good health. In this chain, TRBV11-2 is recombined with TRBJ2-7; the D gene is perhaps TRBD1 or TRBD2, as each covers 5 bases. The CDR3 protein: CASSLGAGTADEQYF. At the DNA level, the sequence is TGTGCCAGCAGCCTGGGCGCCGGGACGGCGGACGAGCAGTACTTC.